Following are 15 T cell receptor beta chains from one sample sequenced in a study of control samples from healthy donors and cancer patients. Profiling relied on immunoSEQ multiplex PCR, and the TCRdb table lists in-frame clones only, not all of them. The data hold tens of thousands of clones, with 70% to 90% observed a single time. Sequencing was carried out using blood. The receptors here all came from a young man in good health.

This chain uses TRBV2 with TRBJ2-7; D remains unclear. Looked up from germline, CDR1 is SNHLY and CDR2 is FYNNEI. The CDR3 loop spans 14 amino acids. Deletions cut 10 bases from V and 4 bases from J, with 20 bases between. The CDR3 region is CATSRMSGDYEQYF. In nucleotides, the CDR3 is TGTGCCACCTCAAGGATGTCAGGCGATTACGAGCAGTACTTC.

This clone has only a few counts. This chain uses TRBV7-2 with TRBJ2-3; 12 bases fit TRBD2. The CDR3 sequence is 15 residues long. Germline V gene sequence: CDR1 SGHTA, CDR2 FQGNSA. V shed 6 bases and J 0 bases; nucleotides not matched to a gene: 1. CDR3 protein: CASSLAGGSTDTQYF. CDR3 coding DNA: TGTGCCAGCAGTCTAGCGGGGGGGAGCACAGATACGCAGTATTTT.

The CDR3: CASSFPGGNPNNEQFF. In DNA, the CDR3 is TGTGCCAGCAGCTTTCCGGGTGGAAACCCCAACAATGAGCAGTTCTTC. This chain joins TRBV11-1 and TRBJ2-1; D is unresolved. This CDR3 comprises 16 residues. Germline-derived CDR1 and CDR2 are SGHAT and FQDESV (reference sequence). The V end lost 3 bases, the J end lost 5 bases, and 17 bases lay between the germline ends.

The chain links TRBV11-1 to TRBJ1-1, with no clear D. The V gene lost 1 base and the J gene lost 3 bases, with 3 bases spanning the gap. This CDR3 is built from 12 residues. Germline assignment: CDR1 SGHAT and CDR2 FQDESV (reference sequence). The CDR3 DNA reads as TGTGCCAGCAGCTTAGGGGACACTGAAGCTTTCTTT. Protein: CASSLGDTEAFF.

This chain connects TRBV24-1 to TRBJ1-1, with D possibly being TRBD1 (6 bases). The CDR3 is made up of 13 amino acids. V lost 10 bases to trimming and J lost 4 bases, with 15 bases between them. The germline V gene has CDR1 KGHDR and CDR2 SFDVKD. This CDR3 reads CATVGGSGTEAFF. In DNA, the CDR3 is TGTGCCACTGTGGGGGGCTCGGGCACTGAAGCTTTCTTT.

This chain uses TRBV2 with TRBJ1-1; perhaps TRBD1 as D (5 bases). Germline CDR1 and CDR2: SNHLY and FYNNEI. The CDR3 has 13 residues. Trimming took off 4 bases at V and 2 bases at J, with 8 bases between the two ends. The CDR3 region has the DNA TGTGCCAGCAGTGCTCAGGGTAACACTGAAGCTTTCTTT. Its translation is CASSAQGNTEAFF.

The chain combines TRBV6-1 with TRBJ2-3; 15 nucleotides match TRBD2. The CDR3 has 16 residues. Germline lookup yields CDR1 MNHNS and CDR2 SASEGT. V lost 1 base and J lost 4; bases outside the gene matches: 0. The chain's CDR3 is CASSEGTSGGADTQYF. CDR3 sequence (DNA): TGTGCCAGCAGTGAAGGGACTAGCGGGGGGGCAGATACGCAGTATTTT.

V is TRBV5-6 and J is TRBJ2-5, with 8 bases lining up with TRBD1. Germline V gives CDR1 SGHDT, CDR2 YYEEEE. V lost 0 bases and J lost 2; bases outside the gene matches: 3. This CDR3 region has 15 residues. CDR3: CASSLAGQGQETQYF. The CDR3 nucleotides read TGTGCCAGCAGCTTGGCCGGACAGGGACAAGAGACCCAGTACTTC. The variable domain in full, with the rest retrieved from reference TRBV5-6 and TRBJ2-5, is DAGVTQSPTHLIKTRGQQVTLRCSPKSGHDTVSWYQQALGQGPQFIFQYYEEEERQRGNFPDRFSGHQFPNYSSELNVNALLLGDSALYLCASSLAGQGQETQYFGPGTRLLVL.

This clone was seen only once. The chain recombines TRBV19 with TRBJ2-3; 10 bases agree with TRBD2. CDR3 length: 16 amino acids. The J segment lost 5 bases and the V segment lost 4 bases, leaving 9 bases of the junction unmatched. CDR1 and CDR2 (germline): LNHDA, SQIVND (reference sequence). Here the CDR3 DNA reads TGTGCCAGTAGTACGCGGCTAGCGGGGGCCAGAGATACGCAGTATTTT. Its protein is CASSTRLAGARDTQYF.

V and J are TRBV4-2 and TRBJ2-1; TRBD2 aligns across 11 bases. Germline loops: CDR1 LGHNA, CDR2 YNFKEQ. V trimming: 4 bases; J trimming: 10 bases; junction bases outside the gene matches: 18. The CDR3 length is 18 residues. CDR3 sequence reads: CASSLRPLAGGAGREQFF. The CDR3 nucleotides are TGTGCCAGCAGCCTCCGGCCGCTAGCGGGGGGCGCGGGGAGGGAGCAGTTCTTC.

This clone appeared a single time. The V and J genes are TRBV7-2 and TRBJ1-1; a weak D match, TRBD1 (6 bases). CDR1 SGHTA and CDR2 FQGNSA come from the germline V gene. The CDR3 is 13 residues long. V was clipped by 3 bases and J by 5 bases, with 10 bases between them. In DNA, the CDR3 is TGTGCCAGCAGCTTTACAGGGAAAACTGAAGCTTTCTTT. Its protein product is CASSFTGKTEAFF.

The chain combines TRBV5-1 with TRBJ1-2, with D unclear. CDR1 and CDR2 (germline): SGHRS, YFSETQ. The V end was cut by 0 bases, the J end by 6 bases, with 12 bases between. The CDR3 runs to 14 residues. This CDR3 reads CASSLEGLRDGYTF. The CDR3 DNA is TGCGCCAGCAGCTTGGAAGGGTTAAGGGATGGCTACACCTTC.

The chain combines TRBV5-4 with TRBJ2-5; TRBD2 agrees at 9 bases. Per the germline V gene, CDR1 is SGHNT and CDR2 is YYREEE (reference sequence). V lost 3 bases to trimming and J lost 5 bases; unmatched junction nucleotides: 5. The CDR3 spans 14 residues. CDR3 region: CASSSKRGEETQYF. CDR3 nucleotides: TGTGCCAGCAGCTCAAAGCGGGGGGAGGAGACCCAGTACTTC.

The chain has TRBV19 and TRBJ1-4; D ambiguous. This CDR3 is built from 15 residues. V gave up 6 bases and J gave up 3 bases, with 14 bases separating them. Per the germline V gene, CDR1 is LNHDA and CDR2 is SQIVND (reference sequence). The CDR3, as DNA: TGTGCCAGTAGCCCCCCCGGGTCGGCTAATGAAAAACTGTTTTTT. This encodes CASSPPGSANEKLFF.

The V call is TRBV10-3, the J call TRBJ1-3; a possible D gene is TRBD1 (5 bases). The CDR3 is 15 residues long. The V end lost 3 bases, the J end lost 2 bases, and 11 bases lay between the germline ends. Per the germline V gene, CDR1 is ENHRY and CDR2 is SYGVKD. In nucleotides, the CDR3 is TGTGCCATCAGTGAATCGCCGGGGGCTGGAAACACCATATATTTT. Amino acid sequence: CAISESPGAGNTIYF.